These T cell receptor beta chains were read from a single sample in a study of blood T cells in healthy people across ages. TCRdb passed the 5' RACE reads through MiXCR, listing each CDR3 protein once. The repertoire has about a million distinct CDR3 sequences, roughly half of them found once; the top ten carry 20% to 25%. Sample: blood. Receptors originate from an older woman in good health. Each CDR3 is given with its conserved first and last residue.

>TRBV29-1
CSVDRSSYNEQYF
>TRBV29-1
CSVGVYNEQFF
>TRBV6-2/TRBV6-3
CASSQGGTISDTQYF
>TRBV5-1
CASSLPGTATGELFF
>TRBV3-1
CASSRRKDYGYTF
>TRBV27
CASSSQDGSTDTRYF
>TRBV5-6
CASSLATKEQYF
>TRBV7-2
CASSLRAVATNEKLFF
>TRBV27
CASSLKGGGVSYEQYF
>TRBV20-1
CSAPLENSYEQYF
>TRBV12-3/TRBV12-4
CASVFSSYNEQFF
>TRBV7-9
CASNSSDGYEQYF
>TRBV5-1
CASSLIPADRYNEQFF
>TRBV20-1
CSAPPGNRETQYF
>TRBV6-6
CASSLDRGQRGYEQYF
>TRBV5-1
CASNYEGLAASEQFF
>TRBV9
CASSVGGTSQYF
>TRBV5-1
CASSLVRGRMVYEQYF
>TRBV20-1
CSARGTGGYSYNEQFF
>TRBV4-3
CASSQDSGVQETQYF